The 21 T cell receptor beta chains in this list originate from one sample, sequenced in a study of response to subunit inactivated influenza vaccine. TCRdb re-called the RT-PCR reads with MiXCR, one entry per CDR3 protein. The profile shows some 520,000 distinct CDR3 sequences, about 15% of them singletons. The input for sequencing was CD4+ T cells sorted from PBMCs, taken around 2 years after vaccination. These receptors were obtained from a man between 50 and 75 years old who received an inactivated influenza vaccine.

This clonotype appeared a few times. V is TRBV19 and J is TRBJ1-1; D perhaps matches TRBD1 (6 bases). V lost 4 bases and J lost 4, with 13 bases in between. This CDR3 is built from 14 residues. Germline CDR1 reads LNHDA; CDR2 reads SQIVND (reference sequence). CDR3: CASSTMTGFTEAFF. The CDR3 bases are TGTGCCAGTAGTACAATGACAGGATTCACTGAAGCTTTCTTT.

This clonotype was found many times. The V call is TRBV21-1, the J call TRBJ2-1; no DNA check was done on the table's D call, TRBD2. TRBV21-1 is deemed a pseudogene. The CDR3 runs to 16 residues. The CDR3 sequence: CASSKARPSSYNEQFF. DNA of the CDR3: TGTGCCAGCAGCAAAGCCCGGCCCAGCTCCTACAATGAGCAGTTCTTC.

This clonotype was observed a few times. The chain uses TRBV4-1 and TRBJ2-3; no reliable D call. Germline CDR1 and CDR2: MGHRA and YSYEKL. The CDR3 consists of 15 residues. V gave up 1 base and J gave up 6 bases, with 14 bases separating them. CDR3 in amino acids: CASSQVFPLGDTQYF. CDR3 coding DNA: TGCGCCAGCAGCCAAGTATTTCCTCTGGGCGATACGCAGTATTTT.

The CDR3 spells CASSVSSGRETQYF. Written as DNA, the CDR3 is TGTGCCAGCAGCGTTAGTAGCGGTCGGGAGACCCAGTACTTC. V gene TRBV9 combines with J gene TRBJ2-5, with TRBD2 as a possible D gene (6 bases). V lost 2 bases and J 5 bases, leaving 13 bases between the germline ends. This CDR3 comprises 14 residues. Germline loops: CDR1 SGDLS, CDR2 YYNGEE.

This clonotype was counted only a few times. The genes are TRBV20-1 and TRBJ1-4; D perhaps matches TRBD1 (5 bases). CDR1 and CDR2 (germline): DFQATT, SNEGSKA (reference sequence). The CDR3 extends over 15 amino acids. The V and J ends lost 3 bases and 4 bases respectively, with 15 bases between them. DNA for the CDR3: TGCAGTGCTAGCCTCCCAGGGAGAGGTAATGAAAAACTGTTTTTT. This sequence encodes CSASLPGRGNEKLFF.

In nucleotides, the CDR3 is TGTGCCAGCAGTAGGGACGGGTTCTTAGAGACCCAGTACTTC. It codes for CASSRDGFLETQYF. The chain has TRBV6-1 and TRBJ2-5; D is perhaps TRBD1 or TRBD2 (5 bases each). The CDR3 has 14 residues. Per the germline V gene, CDR1 is MNHNS and CDR2 is SASEGT. V was shortened by 5 bases and J by 4 bases, with 14 bases between the two germline ends.

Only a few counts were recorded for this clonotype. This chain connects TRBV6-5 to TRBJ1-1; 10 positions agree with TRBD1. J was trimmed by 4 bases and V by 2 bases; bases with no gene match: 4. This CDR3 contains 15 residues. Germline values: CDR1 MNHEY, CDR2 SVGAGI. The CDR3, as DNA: TGTGCCAGCAGTTACCGGACAGGGGGAGGCACTGAAGCTTTCTTT. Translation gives CASSYRTGGGTEAFF.

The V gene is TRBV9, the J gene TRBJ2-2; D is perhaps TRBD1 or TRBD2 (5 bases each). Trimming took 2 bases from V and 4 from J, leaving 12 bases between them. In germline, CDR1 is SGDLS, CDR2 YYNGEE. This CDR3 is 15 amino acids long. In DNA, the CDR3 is TGTGCCAGCAGCGTTGCTGGGGCGGGCACCGGGGAGCTGTTTTTT. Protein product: CASSVAGAGTGELFF.

The CDR3 spells CASSLGGTDSNQPQHF. The CDR3 DNA sequence: TGCGCCAGCAGCTTGGGGGGGACGGATAGCAATCAGCCCCAGCATTTT. The chain couples TRBV5-1 to TRBJ1-5; perhaps TRBD1 as D (5 bases). Trimming took 0 bases from V and 0 from J, leaving 10 bases between them. This CDR3 has 16 residues. Germline CDR1 SGHRS, CDR2 YFSETQ.

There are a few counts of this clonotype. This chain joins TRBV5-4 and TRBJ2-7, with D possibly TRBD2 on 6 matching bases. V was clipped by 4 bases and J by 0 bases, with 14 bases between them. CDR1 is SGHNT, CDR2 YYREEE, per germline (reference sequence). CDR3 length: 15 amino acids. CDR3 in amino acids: CASSHISGSSYEQYF. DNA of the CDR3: TGTGCCAGCAGCCACATTAGCGGTAGCTCCTACGAGCAGTACTTC.

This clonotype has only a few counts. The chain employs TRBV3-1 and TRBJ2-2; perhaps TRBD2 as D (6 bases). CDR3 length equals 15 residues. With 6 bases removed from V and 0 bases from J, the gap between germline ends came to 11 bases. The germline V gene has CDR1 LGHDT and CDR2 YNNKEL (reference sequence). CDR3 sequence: CASREAGANTGELFF. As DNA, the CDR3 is TGTGCCAGCAGAGAAGCGGGCGCGAACACCGGGGAGCTGTTTTTT. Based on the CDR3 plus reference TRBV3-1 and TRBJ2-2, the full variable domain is DTAVSQTPKYLVTQMGNDKSIKCEQNLGHDTMYWYKQDSKKFLKIMFSYNNKELIINETVPNRFSPKSPDKAHLNLHINSLELGDSAVYFCASREAGANTGELFFGEGSRLTVL.

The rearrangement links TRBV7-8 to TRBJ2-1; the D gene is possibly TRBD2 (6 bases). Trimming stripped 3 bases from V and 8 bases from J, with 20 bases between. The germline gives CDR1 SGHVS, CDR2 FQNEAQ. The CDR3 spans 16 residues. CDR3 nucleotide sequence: TGTGCCAGCAGCTTGTTGGCGGAGGGTTTTGGCGATGAGCAGTTCTTC. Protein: CASSLLAEGFGDEQFF.

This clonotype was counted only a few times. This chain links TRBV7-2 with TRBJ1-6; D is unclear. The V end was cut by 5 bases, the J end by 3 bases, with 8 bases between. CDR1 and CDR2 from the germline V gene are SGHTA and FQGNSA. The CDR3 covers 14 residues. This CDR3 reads CASSPGIYNSPLHF. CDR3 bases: TGTGCCAGCAGCCCTGGCATCTATAATTCACCCCTCCACTTT.

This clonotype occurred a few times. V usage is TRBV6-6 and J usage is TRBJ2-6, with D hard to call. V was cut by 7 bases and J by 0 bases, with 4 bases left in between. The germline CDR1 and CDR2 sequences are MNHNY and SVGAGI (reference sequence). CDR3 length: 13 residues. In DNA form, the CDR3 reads TGTGCCAGCACTAACTCTGGGGCCAACGTCCTGACTTTC. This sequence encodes CASTNSGANVLTF.

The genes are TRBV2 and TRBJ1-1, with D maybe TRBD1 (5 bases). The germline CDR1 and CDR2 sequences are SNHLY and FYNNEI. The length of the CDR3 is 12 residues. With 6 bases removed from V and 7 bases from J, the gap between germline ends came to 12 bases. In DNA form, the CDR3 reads TGTGCCAGCAGGACAGAAGGCGATGAAGCTTTCTTT. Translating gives CASRTEGDEAFF.

Here the CDR3 DNA reads TGTGCCAGCAGCTTCGGACTAGCGGTCTACGAGCAGTACTTC. Protein: CASSFGLAVYEQYF. The chain links TRBV7-2 to TRBJ2-7; 10 bases agree with TRBD2. Germline lookup yields CDR1 SGHTA and CDR2 FQGNSA. CDR3 length: 14 residues. Trimming removed 3 bases from V and 3 bases from J; junction bases left unmatched: 2.

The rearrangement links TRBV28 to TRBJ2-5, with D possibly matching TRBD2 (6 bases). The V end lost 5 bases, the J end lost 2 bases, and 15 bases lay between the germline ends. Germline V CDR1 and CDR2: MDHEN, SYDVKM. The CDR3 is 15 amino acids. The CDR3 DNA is TGTGCCAGCAGTGAGACCGGGGGTTCTCAAGAGACCCAGTACTTC. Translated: CASSETGGSQETQYF.

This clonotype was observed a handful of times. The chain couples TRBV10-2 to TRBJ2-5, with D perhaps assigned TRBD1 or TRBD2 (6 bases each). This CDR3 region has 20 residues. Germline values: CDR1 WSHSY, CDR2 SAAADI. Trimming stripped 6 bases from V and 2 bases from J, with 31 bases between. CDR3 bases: TGCGCCAGCAGGGGGGGTTCCGCAGACAGGCGGTTTTGGACACAAGAGACCCAGTACTTC. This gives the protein CASRGGSADRRFWTQETQYF.

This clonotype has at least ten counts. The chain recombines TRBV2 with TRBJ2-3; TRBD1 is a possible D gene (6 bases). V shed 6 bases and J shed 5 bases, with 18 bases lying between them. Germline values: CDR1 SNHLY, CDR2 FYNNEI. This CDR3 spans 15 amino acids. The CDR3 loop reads CASRGDITRGDTQYF. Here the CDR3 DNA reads TGTGCCAGCAGGGGGGACATTACAAGGGGAGATACGCAGTATTTT.

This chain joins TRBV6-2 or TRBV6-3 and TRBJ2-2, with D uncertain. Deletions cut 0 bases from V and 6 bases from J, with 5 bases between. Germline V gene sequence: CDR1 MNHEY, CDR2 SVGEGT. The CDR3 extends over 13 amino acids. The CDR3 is CASSYSRAGELFF. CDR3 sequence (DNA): TGTGCCAGCAGTTACTCTCGGGCCGGGGAGCTGTTTTTT.

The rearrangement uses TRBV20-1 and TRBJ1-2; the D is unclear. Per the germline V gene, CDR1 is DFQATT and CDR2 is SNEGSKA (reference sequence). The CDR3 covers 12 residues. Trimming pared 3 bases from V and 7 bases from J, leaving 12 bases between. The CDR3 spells CSASSGLGGYTF. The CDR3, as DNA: TGCAGTGCTAGCTCGGGTTTGGGTGGCTACACCTTC.